This T cell receptor (beta chain) was recovered during a study of T cells in Graves' hyperthyroidism and ophthalmopathy. A remark on this clonotype: Antigen specificity is unknown. Likely a read error: the CDR3 ends without its conserved phenylalanine or tryptophan.

V gave up 4 bases and J gave up 7 bases; unmatched junction bases: 13. The CDR3 is 16 residues long. CDR1 SNHLY and CDR2 FYNNEI come from the germline V gene. General study results and limits: Peripheral blood also featured most of the thyroid clonotypes expanded above 0.001.

Amplification of TCR beta CDR3 regions was performed using RNA transcripts as template. A set of HTBI primers served as the primers for a first-round RT-PCR of the TCR CDR3. Each CDR3 protein is one row after TCRdb ran MiXCR on the multiplex PCR reads. The data show around 660,000 distinct CDR3 sequences, roughly 46% seen once. Researchers barred patients who had uncontrolled infection, other autoimmune disease, pregnancy or lactation. The chain joins TRBV2 to TRBJ1-2; 9 positions agree with TRBD1. Sequencing used peripheral blood or thyroid tissue (not recorded which). This TCR came from an adult man with Graves' disease, either hyperthyroidism or ophthalmopathy (not recorded which). For the CDR3, the DNA is TGTGCCAGCAGTGCCATCGCCGGGACAGGGAAATCTGGCTACACCCTC. Its translation: CASSAIAGTGKSGYTL.